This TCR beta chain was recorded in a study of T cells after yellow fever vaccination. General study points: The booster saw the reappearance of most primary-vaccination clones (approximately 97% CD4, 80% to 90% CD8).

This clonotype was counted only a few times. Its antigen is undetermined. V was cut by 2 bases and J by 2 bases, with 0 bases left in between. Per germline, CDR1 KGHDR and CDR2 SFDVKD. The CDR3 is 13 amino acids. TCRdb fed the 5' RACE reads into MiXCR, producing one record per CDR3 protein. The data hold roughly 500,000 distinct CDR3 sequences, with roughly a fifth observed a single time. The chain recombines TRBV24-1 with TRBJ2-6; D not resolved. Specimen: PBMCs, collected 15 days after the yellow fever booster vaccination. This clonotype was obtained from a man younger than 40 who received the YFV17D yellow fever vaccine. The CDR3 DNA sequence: TGTGCCACCAGTGATTCTGGGGCCAACGTCCTGACTTTC. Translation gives CATSDSGANVLTF.